The TCR beta chain described here comes from a study of CD8 T cells in Susac syndrome. V gave up 4 bases and J gave up 2 bases, with 7 bases separating them. Germline CDR1 is SGDLS and CDR2 is YYNGEE. This CDR3 has 12 residues. cDNA came from around 0.5 to 1 ug RNA primed by random hexamers. Amplification of TCR beta CDR3 across 54 Vbeta and 13 Jbeta was performed with immunoSEQ multiplex PCR. TCRdb recomputed calls from the immunoSEQ multiplex PCR reads with MiXCR, one row per CDR3 protein. The sample consists of around 50,000 distinct CDR3 sequences, approximately 92% of them appearing once. The sequence derives from a human donor in good health. The V gene is TRBV9, the J gene TRBJ2-7; unclear D gene. Sequenced: CD8+ T cells from PBMCs. This CDR3 reads CASSRNPYEQYF. CDR3 DNA sequence: TGTGCCAGCAGCAGGAACCCCTACGAGCAGTACTTC.